This T cell receptor (beta chain) emerged from a study of radiation and T cells in renal cell carcinoma. The time point here: blood 4 weeks post-SBRT, at nephrectomy. Treatment meaning: 15 Gy SBRT to primary tumor, nephrectomy 4 weeks later. The CDR3 contains 15 residues. V gave up 4 bases and J gave up 1 base, with 13 bases separating them. Germline V gives CDR1 SNHLY, CDR2 FYNNEI. Profiled with immunoSEQ multiplex PCR; TCRdb holds only in-frame clones, not every one. The table lists some 150,000 clones, 80% to 90% of them singletons, with around a sixth in the top ten. Overall study findings and caveats: No pretreatment tumor biopsies were available for baseline clonotypes.

To note about this clone: Its specificity is not known.

This sequence joins TRBV2 and TRBJ2-5, with D unclear. The sequence was collected from a woman aged 50 to 65 with renal cell carcinoma. Sequences were derived from blood, sampled from a patient whose treatment included radiotherapy and nephrectomy. CDR3 coding DNA: TGTGCCAGCAGTGGCGAAGGACGGATCCAAGAGACCCAGTACTTC. As protein: CASSGEGRIQETQYF.